This T cell receptor beta chain comes out of a study of shared clonotypes between healthy human individuals. The data were produced by immunoSEQ multiplex PCR, yet TCRdb's version contains in-frame clones alone and is incomplete. The sample includes about 2.4 million clones, under 95% of them seen just once. The table lists this clone with a count of one. The sequencing input was naive CD4+ T cells from PBMCs. Indicated subset: CD45RA+ positively selected. This TCR came from a man aged 18 to 30 in good health. Some clones in this sample may be carry-over from other donors' samples.

The CDR3 protein is CASSRLLAQSSYNEQFF. CDR3 DNA: TGTGCCAGCAGTCGTCTTCTAGCGCAAAGCTCCTACAATGAGCAGTTCTTC. The genes are TRBV7-9 and TRBJ2-1, with a possible D match to TRBD2 (6 bases). V was pared by 6 bases and J by 0 bases, with 18 bases between. CDR1 and CDR2 (germline): SEHNR, FQNEAQ (reference sequence). The CDR3 totals 17 residues.